The clone carrying this T cell receptor beta chain occurred a few times. Its antigen remains unknown. TCRdb passed the 5' RACE reads through MiXCR, listing each CDR3 protein once. This table has 1.5 million to 2 million distinct CDR3 sequences, around 29% appearing once. This entry is derived from a study of identical twins. Study-wide points: Conclusions came from cross-sectional statistical analysis, not from following the same donors.

The CDR3 extends over 15 amino acids. The germline CDR1 and CDR2 sequences are MDHEN and SYDVKM. The ends were cut back, 6 bases at V and 3 bases at J, with 14 bases in the middle. The sequenced sample was cord blood. This chain joins TRBV28 and TRBJ2-2; D not certain. The clonotype originates from a newborn girl in good health. The CDR3 DNA sequence: TGTGCCAGCAGGGCCATAAGAACGGACACCGGGGAGCTGTTTTTT. This codes for CASRAIRTDTGELFF.